This TCR beta chain is from a study of OX40 agonist ivuxolimab in advanced cancers. As for the study in general: Mean age 60 years, range 23 to 79; 82.7% male.

Profiled with immunoSEQ multiplex PCR; TCRdb holds only in-frame clones, not every one. The sample yields over 100,000 clones, about 94% seen once. This clone has just one count. One end of the junction does not line up with germline, which may come from a read error. Germline loops: CDR1 SGHDT, CDR2 YYEEEE. This CDR3 region has 17 residues. The rearrangement links TRBV5-6 to TRBJ1-6, with 9 bases lining up with TRBD1. The starting material was CD4+ or CD8+ T cells sorted from blood, obtained in a trial of the OX40 agonist ivuxolimab. The source is an adult with an advanced solid tumor such as melanoma, head and neck, liver or kidney cancer. CDR3 nucleotides: TGTGCCAGCACCTTGTCTCCGGGACAGGGATCCTTGTTCCCCCTCCACTTT. Residues: CASTLSPGQGSLFPLHF.